This is a list of T cell receptor beta chains from one sample in a study of post-analysis software for immune sequencing data. One entry per CDR3 protein, called by TCRdb with MiXCR from the PCR reads. The sample carries roughly 700,000 distinct CDR3 sequences, just under 30% recorded once. Sequencing was done on a sample of blood. The receptors shown here come from a girl between 5 and 17 years old with multiple sclerosis. Each CDR3 is given with its conserved first and last residue. A D gene is named only where the DNA matches it firmly. Size values are once, few and many counts, or a class for expanded clones, and some rows have none.

j_gene: TRBJ1-5
abundance: NA
v_gene: TRBV29-1
d_gene: TRBD1
CDR3aa: CSVGGQFNQPQHF
CDR3nt: TGCAGCGTTGGGGGACAGTTCAATCAGCCCCAGCATTTT

j_gene: TRBJ1-5
abundance: few
v_gene: TRBV7-2
d_gene: NA
CDR3aa: CASSLYSLLSQPQHF
CDR3nt: TGTGCCAGCAGCTTATACTCCTTGCTATCTCAGCCCCAGCATTTT

j_gene: TRBJ2-5
abundance: NA
v_gene: TRBV6-1
d_gene: TRBD1
CDR3aa: CASRRWDREETQYF
CDR3nt: TGTGCCAGCAGAAGATGGGACAGAGAAGAGACCCAGTACTTC

j_gene: TRBJ2-1
abundance: few
v_gene: TRBV7-2
d_gene: NA
CDR3aa: CASSYGVTNYNEQFF
CDR3nt: TGTGCCAGCAGCTATGGGGTCACTAACTACAATGAGCAGTTCTTC

j_gene: TRBJ1-2
abundance: NA
v_gene: TRBV3-1
d_gene: NA
CDR3aa: CASSPNSGADGYTF
CDR3nt: TGTGCCAGCAGCCCGAACTCCGGTGCAGATGGCTACACCTTC

j_gene: TRBJ1-1
abundance: few
v_gene: TRBV29-1
d_gene: NA
CDR3aa: CTTLRGSEAFF
CDR3nt: TGCACAACCCTACGCGGCAGCGAAGCTTTCTTT

j_gene: TRBJ2-5
abundance: NA
v_gene: TRBV7-2
d_gene: TRBD2
CDR3aa: CASSLARGGLGTQYF
CDR3nt: TGTGCCAGCAGCTTAGCGCGGGGGGGGCTTGGGACCCAGTACTTC

j_gene: TRBJ2-6
abundance: few
v_gene: TRBV27
d_gene: NA
CDR3aa: CASSLFPSGANVLTF
CDR3nt: TGTGCCAGCAGTTTGTTTCCCTCTGGGGCCAACGTCCTGACTTTC

j_gene: TRBJ2-1
abundance: NA
v_gene: TRBV5-1
d_gene: TRBD2
CDR3aa: CASSSPRRGGRGEQFF
CDR3nt: TGCGCCAGCAGCTCTCCCCGGCGGGGGGGCAGGGGTGAGCAGTTCTTC

j_gene: TRBJ2-7
abundance: NA
v_gene: TRBV20-1
d_gene: TRBD2
CDR3aa: CSASGAGAWEQYF
CDR3nt: TGCAGTGCCTCTGGGGCGGGAGCATGGGAGCAGTACTTC

j_gene: TRBJ2-1
abundance: few
v_gene: TRBV12-3/TRBV12-4
d_gene: TRBD2
CDR3aa: CASSFSGGFDEQFF
CDR3nt: TGTGCCAGCAGTTTCAGCGGGGGCTTCGATGAGCAGTTCTTC

j_gene: TRBJ2-3
abundance: NA
v_gene: TRBV7-2
d_gene: TRBD2
CDR3aa: CVSSRRWASGGIEPTDTQYF
CDR3nt: TGTGTCAGCAGCCGTAGATGGGCTAGCGGGGGGATAGAACCCACAGATACGCAGTATTTT

j_gene: TRBJ2-1
abundance: few
v_gene: TRBV7-7
d_gene: TRBD2
CDR3aa: CASSFLAGAVGEQFF
CDR3nt: TGTGCCAGCAGCTTTCTAGCGGGAGCCGTCGGTGAGCAGTTCTTC

j_gene: TRBJ2-5
abundance: NA
v_gene: TRBV27
d_gene: TRBD2
CDR3aa: CASSLGRSGGTRGTQYF
CDR3nt: TGTGCCAGCAGTTTGGGGCGTAGCGGGGGAACAAGAGGGACCCAGTACTTC

j_gene: TRBJ2-5
abundance: NA
v_gene: TRBV7-6
d_gene: NA
CDR3aa: CASSPLGETIRETQYF
CDR3nt: TGTGCCAGCAGCCCTCTGGGGGAGACCATCCGAGAGACCCAGTACTTC

j_gene: TRBJ2-1
abundance: NA
v_gene: TRBV28
d_gene: TRBD2
CDR3aa: CASKLYVGAGGWNEQFF
CDR3nt: TGTGCCAGCAAACTGTATGTTGGGGCGGGAGGTTGGAATGAGCAGTTCTTC

j_gene: TRBJ2-1
abundance: NA
v_gene: TRBV12-3/TRBV12-4
d_gene: TRBD2
CDR3aa: CASSPRGAGGYNEQFF
CDR3nt: TGTGCCAGCAGTCCCAGGGGAGCGGGAGGATACAATGAGCAGTTCTTC

j_gene: TRBJ2-7
abundance: few
v_gene: TRBV12-3/TRBV12-4
d_gene: TRBD2
CDR3aa: CASSFSGAAYEQYF
CDR3nt: TGTGCCAGCAGTTTTAGCGGGGCAGCCTACGAGCAGTACTTC

j_gene: TRBJ1-1
abundance: NA
v_gene: TRBV28
d_gene: NA
CDR3aa: CASSLALQGCTQAFF
CDR3nt: TGTGCCAGCAGTTTAGCTTTACAGGGTTGTACGCAAGCTTTCTTT

j_gene: TRBJ2-1
abundance: few
v_gene: TRBV4-3
d_gene: TRBD1
CDR3aa: CASSLQGNGNEQFF
CDR3nt: TGCGCCAGCAGCCTACAGGGGAACGGGAATGAGCAGTTCTTC

j_gene: TRBJ2-7
abundance: NA
v_gene: TRBV7-2
d_gene: NA
CDR3aa: CASSLFSHEQYF
CDR3nt: TGTGCCAGCAGCTTATTTTCCCACGAGCAGTACTTC

j_gene: TRBJ2-5
abundance: NA
v_gene: TRBV6-2/TRBV6-3
d_gene: TRBD2
CDR3aa: CASSYPGLAVQETQYF
CDR3nt: TGTGCCAGCAGTTACCCGGGACTAGCGGTTCAAGAGACCCAGTACTTC

j_gene: TRBJ2-3
abundance: NA
v_gene: TRBV29-1
d_gene: NA
CDR3aa: CSAQTGSDTQYF
CDR3nt: TGCAGCGCCCAAACAGGGTCAGATACGCAGTATTTT

j_gene: TRBJ2-1
abundance: few
v_gene: TRBV6-1
d_gene: TRBD2
CDR3aa: CASSGGVRLAGENEQFF
CDR3nt: TGTGCCAGCAGTGGGGGGGTGAGACTAGCGGGGGAAAATGAGCAGTTCTTC

j_gene: TRBJ2-3
abundance: NA
v_gene: TRBV5-6
d_gene: NA
CDR3aa: CASSSPGGPYTDTQYF
CDR3nt: TGTGCCAGCAGCTCACCAGGTGGCCCGTACACAGATACGCAGTATTTT

j_gene: TRBJ2-5
abundance: NA
v_gene: TRBV6-5
d_gene: TRBD1
CDR3aa: CASSYQWDRGPETQYF
CDR3nt: TGTGCCAGCAGTTACCAGTGGGACAGGGGGCCAGAGACCCAGTACTTC

j_gene: TRBJ2-1
abundance: NA
v_gene: TRBV28
d_gene: NA
CDR3aa: CASSSANRGQFF
CDR3nt: TGTGCCAGCAGTTCGGCCAACCGAGGGCAGTTCTTC

j_gene: TRBJ1-2
abundance: few
v_gene: TRBV7-8
d_gene: TRBD1
CDR3aa: CASSSDRSTNYGYTF
CDR3nt: TGTGCCAGCAGCTCGGACAGGAGTACCAACTATGGCTACACCTTC

j_gene: TRBJ2-3
abundance: NA
v_gene: TRBV2
d_gene: TRBD2
CDR3aa: CASPGTMSTDTQYF
CDR3nt: TGTGCCAGTCCCGGGACTATGAGCACAGATACGCAGTATTTT

j_gene: TRBJ2-7
abundance: NA
v_gene: TRBV12-3/TRBV12-4
d_gene: TRBD2
CDR3aa: CASTGNSGKSSYEQYF
CDR3nt: TGTGCCAGCACCGGTAATAGCGGGAAGAGCTCCTACGAGCAGTACTTC

j_gene: TRBJ2-1
abundance: NA
v_gene: TRBV6-2/TRBV6-3
d_gene: NA
CDR3aa: CASENGLAIHEQFF
CDR3nt: TGTGCCAGCGAGAATGGGCTAGCGATCCATGAGCAGTTCTTC

j_gene: TRBJ2-1
abundance: NA
v_gene: TRBV7-6
d_gene: TRBD2
CDR3aa: CASSLAGLALNEQFF
CDR3nt: TGTGCCAGCAGCTTAGCGGGACTAGCCCTCAATGAGCAGTTCTTC

j_gene: TRBJ2-7
abundance: NA
v_gene: TRBV6-5
d_gene: TRBD1
CDR3aa: CASSSADRGLHYEQYF
CDR3nt: TGTGCCAGCAGTTCAGCGGACAGGGGCCTACACTACGAGCAGTACTTC

j_gene: TRBJ2-2
abundance: NA
v_gene: TRBV7-2
d_gene: TRBD1
CDR3aa: CASSPDRGVGTGELFF
CDR3nt: TGTGCCAGCAGCCCCGACAGGGGTGTAGGCACCGGGGAGCTGTTTTTT

j_gene: TRBJ2-1
abundance: NA
v_gene: TRBV15
d_gene: NA
CDR3aa: CATSRDRGTLYNEQFF
CDR3nt: TGTGCCACCAGCAGAGATCGGGGGACACTATACAATGAGCAGTTCTTC

j_gene: TRBJ2-1
abundance: NA
v_gene: TRBV27
d_gene: TRBD2
CDR3aa: CASSLGLAGINEQFF
CDR3nt: TGCGCCAGCAGCTTAGGTCTAGCGGGGATCAATGAGCAGTTCTTC

j_gene: TRBJ2-1
abundance: many
v_gene: TRBV29-1
d_gene: TRBD2
CDR3aa: CSVHGTRTLYNEQFF
CDR3nt: TGCAGCGTCCACGGGACTAGAACCCTCTACAATGAGCAGTTCTTC

j_gene: TRBJ2-3
abundance: NA
v_gene: TRBV7-2
d_gene: NA
CDR3aa: CASSLVSSTDTQYF
CDR3nt: TGTGCCAGCAGCTTGGTTTCATCGACAGATACGCAGTATTTT

j_gene: TRBJ2-6
abundance: NA
v_gene: TRBV10-3
d_gene: NA
CDR3aa: CAIRGTPPGANVLTF
CDR3nt: TGTGCCATCAGGGGGACACCCCCTGGGGCCAACGTCCTGACTTTC

j_gene: TRBJ2-7
abundance: NA
v_gene: TRBV6-6
d_gene: NA
CDR3aa: CASSYPPPGDEQYF
CDR3nt: TGTGCCAGCAGTTACCCACCGCCAGGGGACGAGCAGTACTTC

j_gene: TRBJ1-1
abundance: NA
v_gene: TRBV6-2/TRBV6-3
d_gene: NA
CDR3aa: CASRSVGILGAFF
CDR3nt: TGTGCCAGCAGGTCCGTGGGCATCTTAGGAGCTTTCTTT

j_gene: TRBJ2-1
abundance: few
v_gene: TRBV7-2
d_gene: TRBD2
CDR3aa: CASSLVSAGVYNEQFF
CDR3nt: TGTGCCAGCAGCTTAGTGTCAGCGGGAGTCTACAATGAGCAGTTCTTC

j_gene: TRBJ2-1
abundance: NA
v_gene: TRBV4-3
d_gene: NA
CDR3aa: CASSQGPNSYNEQFF
CDR3nt: TGCGCCAGCAGCCAAGGACCGAACTCCTACAATGAGCAGTTCTTC

j_gene: TRBJ1-5
abundance: NA
v_gene: TRBV15
d_gene: NA
CDR3aa: CATSRDLRTNQDQPQHF
CDR3nt: TGTGCCACCAGCAGAGATTTACGGACTAACCAAGATCAGCCCCAGCATTTT

j_gene: TRBJ2-3
abundance: NA
v_gene: TRBV27
d_gene: TRBD2
CDR3aa: CASSTPSGTGTDTQYF
CDR3nt: TGTGCCAGCAGTACACCTAGCGGGACTGGCACAGATACGCAGTATTTT

j_gene: TRBJ2-7
abundance: once
v_gene: TRBV5-6
d_gene: NA
CDR3aa: CASSFDTSFEQYF
CDR3nt: TGTGCCAGCAGCTTCGACACGTCCTTCGAGCAGTACTTC

j_gene: TRBJ1-1
abundance: few
v_gene: TRBV29-1
d_gene: NA
CDR3aa: CSVRRGVGNTEAFF
CDR3nt: TGCAGCGTTAGGAGGGGCGTCGGGAACACTGAAGCTTTCTTT

j_gene: TRBJ2-1
abundance: few
v_gene: TRBV24-1
d_gene: TRBD1
CDR3aa: CATSDPNGQGNNEQFF
CDR3nt: TGTGCCACCAGTGACCCGAATGGACAGGGAAACAATGAGCAGTTCTTC

j_gene: TRBJ2-7
abundance: NA
v_gene: TRBV21-1
d_gene: NA
CDR3aa: CASSKEGRDKTVYEQYF
CDR3nt: TGTGCCAGCAGCAAAGAGGGAAGGGATAAAACAGTCTACGAGCAGTACTTC

j_gene: TRBJ1-4
abundance: NA
v_gene: TRBV7-2
d_gene: NA
CDR3aa: CASSLEVGRTPNEKLFF
CDR3nt: TGTGCCAGCAGCTTAGAGGTGGGGAGGACCCCTAATGAAAAACTGTTTTTT

j_gene: TRBJ2-5
abundance: NA
v_gene: TRBV5-5
d_gene: NA
CDR3aa: CASSRRATQETQYF
CDR3nt: TGTGCCAGCAGCCGTCGGGCTACCCAAGAGACCCAGTACTTC

j_gene: TRBJ2-1
abundance: few
v_gene: TRBV29-1
d_gene: TRBD2
CDR3aa: CSVRNSGAHSYNEQFF
CDR3nt: TGCAGCGTTAGGAATAGCGGGGCTCACTCCTACAATGAGCAGTTCTTC

j_gene: TRBJ2-7
abundance: NA
v_gene: TRBV28
d_gene: NA
CDR3aa: CASLDSSYEQYF
CDR3nt: TGTGCCAGCTTAGACAGCTCCTACGAGCAGTACTTC

j_gene: TRBJ2-7
abundance: NA
v_gene: TRBV21-1
d_gene: NA
CDR3aa: CAHDGQGIGEQYF
CDR3nt: TGTGCCCATGACGGACAGGGGATAGGCGAGCAGTACTTC

j_gene: TRBJ2-2
abundance: NA
v_gene: TRBV4-3
d_gene: TRBD2
CDR3aa: CASTPSGRAPGELFF
CDR3nt: TGCGCCAGCACACCTAGCGGGAGGGCCCCCGGGGAGCTGTTTTTT

j_gene: TRBJ2-3
abundance: NA
v_gene: TRBV20-1
d_gene: TRBD2
CDR3aa: CSARSHSGRASSGRTQYF
CDR3nt: TGCAGTGCTAGATCCCATAGCGGGAGGGCCTCAAGTGGAAGGACGCAGTATTTT

j_gene: TRBJ2-5
abundance: NA
v_gene: TRBV7-2
d_gene: TRBD2
CDR3aa: CASSWGGRWGETQYF
CDR3nt: TGTGCCAGCAGCTGGGGGGGAAGGTGGGGAGAGACCCAGTACTTC

j_gene: TRBJ2-1
abundance: NA
v_gene: TRBV27
d_gene: TRBD2
CDR3aa: CASRTGIAGGYNEQFF
CDR3nt: TGTGCCAGCCGGACAGGGATAGCGGGAGGCTACAATGAGCAGTTCTTC